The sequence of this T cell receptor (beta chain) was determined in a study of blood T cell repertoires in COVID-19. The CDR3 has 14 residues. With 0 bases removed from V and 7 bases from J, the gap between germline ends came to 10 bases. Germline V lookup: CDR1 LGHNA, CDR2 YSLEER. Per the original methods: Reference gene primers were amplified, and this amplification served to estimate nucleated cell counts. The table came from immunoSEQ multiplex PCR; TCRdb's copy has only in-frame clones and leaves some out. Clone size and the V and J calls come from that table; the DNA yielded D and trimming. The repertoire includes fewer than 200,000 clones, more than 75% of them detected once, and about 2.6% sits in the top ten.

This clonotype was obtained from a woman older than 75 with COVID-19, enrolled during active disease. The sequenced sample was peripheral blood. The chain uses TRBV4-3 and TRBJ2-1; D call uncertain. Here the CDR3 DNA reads TGCGCCAGCAGCCAAGATCTGCGGAGTAATGAGCAGTTCTTC. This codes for CASSQDLRSNEQFF.